This T cell receptor beta chain was identified during a study of cytomegalovirus exposure and HLA in healthy donors. Study summary: In a later analysis, it was reported that the roughly 130 validation repertoires had been produced on the same platform as the roughly 650 repertoires belonging to the first cohort.

Study-level findings and limits: The authors confirmed in vitro that a few CMV-associated chains were specific for CMV antigens.

The method was immunoSEQ multiplex PCR; TCRdb's version includes in-frame clones alone and lacks a portion of them. The repertoire includes some 72,000 clones, less than 96% of them detected once, and over 1.5% sits in the top ten. A remark on this clone: Its antigen is unidentified.

Input material: PBMCs. The source is a man aged 18 to 29 in good health and CMV-seropositive.

The CDR3 is CASRLETGGARYF. The CDR3 DNA follows: TGTGCCAGTCGGTTAGAGACAGGGGGCGCAAGATACTTC. The chain joins TRBV10-3 to TRBJ2-4; TRBD1 matches 10 bases. Germline trimming cut 10 bases from V and 16 bases from J; bases unmatched to any gene: 16. The CDR3 runs to 13 residues. Per germline, CDR1 ENHRY and CDR2 SYGVKD.